This T cell receptor beta chain was identified in a study of CD8 T cells in ankylosing spondylitis. Overall study results and limits: Ankylosing spondylitis blood appeared to be characterized by a TCR beta motif of several highly homologous variants. Some motif variants had been reported before (in reactive arthritis synovial fluid and blood). Disease-linked clones were found to be CD8+ and relatively rare in peripheral blood. According to the report, clones linked to the disease were significantly enriched in matched synovial fluid samples taken from ankylosing spondylitis patients.

Concerning this clonotype: Its antigen is still unknown.

V lost 2 bases and J lost 5, with 5 bases in between. Germline CDR1 SQVTM, CDR2 ANQGSEA. There are 11 residues in the CDR3. By quantitative 5'-RACE with molecular barcodes, the TCR beta libraries were made. TCRdb reprocessed the 5' RACE reads with MiXCR, giving one entry per CDR3 protein. The repertoire includes under 950,000 distinct CDR3 sequences, around 20% of them detected once, and around 19% sits in the top ten. The rearrangement links TRBV29-1 to TRBJ2-3; no clear D. This TCR derives from a male donor with ankylosing spondylitis. Sequenced: blood, either unsorted or a sorted T cell fraction (not recorded which). The CDR3 sequence: CSVEFGDTQYF. The CDR3 nucleotides are TGCAGCGTTGAATTCGGAGATACGCAGTATTTT.